This T cell receptor beta chain is from a study of blood T cell repertoires in COVID-19. Study in general: Material from acute and convalescent COVID-19 was sourced from the United States, Italy and Spain. PBMCs, B-cell-depleted T cells, or T cells were the source of the cDNA or gDNA that made up the material.

Per the study methods: Reference gene primer amplification in the assay estimated nucleated cell counts. Produced via immunoSEQ multiplex PCR; TCRdb's table is partial and in-frame only. V and J calls and clone size follow that table, whereas D and trimming were derived from the DNA. Found here are roughly 260,000 clones, about 87% of them singletons; the top ten hold 3.5% to 4.5%. J was trimmed by 7 bases and V by 7 bases; bases with no gene match: 8. The length of the CDR3 is 14 residues. Germline V gene lookup returns CDR1 GTSNPN and CDR2 SVGIG (reference sequence). This chain links TRBV30 with TRBJ2-2, with 11 bases fitting TRBD1. The sequence was obtained from a man aged 55 to 70 who had recovered from COVID-19. The sample taken for sequencing was peripheral blood. The CDR3: CAYPDRGRVGELFF. DNA for the CDR3: TGTGCCTACCCGGACAGGGGGCGCGTCGGGGAGCTGTTTTTT.